This entry lists 18 T cell receptor beta chains sequenced from one sample in a study of technical replicates of blood from a few donors. Measured with immunoSEQ multiplex PCR; TCRdb has only the in-frame clones, and not every one. Among around 68,000 clones listed, 95% to 98% were seen once. Source material: T cells isolated from PBMCs. The receptors were gathered from a human donor in good health.

CDR3: CASSTHPGQVRIEQYF. DNA of the CDR3: TGTGCCAGCAGTACCCACCCGGGACAGGTCAGGATCGAGCAGTACTTC. The genes are TRBV28 and TRBJ2-7; 8 nucleotides align to TRBD1. The CDR3 spans 16 residues. J gave up 6 bases and V 5 bases, and 15 bases lay outside the gene matches. The germline gives CDR1 MDHEN, CDR2 SYDVKM. The complete variable domain, with remaining parts taken from reference TRBV28 and TRBJ2-7, reads DVKVTQSSRYLVKRTGEKVFLECVQDMDHENMFWYRQDPGLGLRLIYFSYDVKMKEKGDIPEGYSVSREKKERFSLILESASTNQTSMYLCASSTHPGQVRIEQYFGPGTRLTVT.

This clone was observed a single time. V gene TRBV28 combines with J gene TRBJ2-2; D remains ambiguous. The CDR3 extends over 11 amino acids. Germline V gives CDR1 MDHEN, CDR2 SYDVKM. The germline V and J ends were trimmed by 6 bases and 6 bases, with 5 bases remaining between them. The CDR3 coding sequence is TGTGCCAGCAGAAGAGCCGGGGAGCTGTTTTTT. This encodes CASRRAGELFF.

In this sample, this clone turned up once. The chain combines TRBV7-8 with TRBJ1-5; D ambiguous. Germline assignment: CDR1 SGHVS and CDR2 FQNEAQ. The V end was cut by 1 base, the J end by 7 bases, with 14 bases between. The CDR3 is 15 amino acids. CDR3 DNA: TGTGCCAGCAGCTTAGGTTCCGGGGTAAGACAGCCCCAGCATTTT. Translated: CASSLGSGVRQPQHF. The complete variable domain, with remaining parts taken from reference TRBV7-8 and TRBJ1-5, reads GAGVSQSPRYKVAKRGQDVALRCDPISGHVSLFWYQQALGQGPEFLTYFQNEAQLDKSGLPSDRFFAERPEGSVSTLKIQRTQQEDSAVYLCASSLGSGVRQPQHFGDGTRLSIL.

The chain is built from TRBV28 and TRBJ2-1; 7 nucleotides line up with TRBD2. The CDR3 spans 16 residues. Germline-derived CDR1 and CDR2 are MDHEN and SYDVKM. J gave up 2 bases and V 5 bases, and 9 bases lay outside the gene matches. CDR3 region: CASSPPTSETYNEQFF. The DNA for the CDR3 is TGTGCCAGCAGTCCGCCAACTAGCGAGACCTACAATGAGCAGTTCTTC.

The chain couples TRBV30 to TRBJ2-7, with 7 positions matching TRBD2. The V and J ends lost 3 bases and 3 bases, in that order; junction bases with no gene match: 8. The CDR3 consists of 14 residues. The germline V gene has CDR1 GTSNPN and CDR2 SVGIG (reference sequence). The CDR3 bases are TGTGCCTGGAGCCCCGGGGGGACCTTCTACGAGCAGTACTTC. The encoded protein is CAWSPGGTFYEQYF.

The rearrangement links TRBV28 to TRBJ1-4, with D perhaps TRBD1 (5 bases). Trimming cost V 5 bases and J 2 bases, with 12 bases left between them. The CDR3 sequence is 15 residues long. Germline CDR1 reads MDHEN; CDR2 reads SYDVKM. The CDR3 sequence is CASSPGGATNEKLFF. CDR3 bases: TGTGCCAGCAGTCCCGGCGGGGCGACTAATGAAAAACTGTTTTTT.

This rearrangement joins TRBV2 to TRBJ1-2, with D perhaps matching TRBD1 (6 bases). The CDR3 extends over 13 amino acids. V was shortened by 5 bases and J by 4 bases, with 11 bases between the two germline ends. Germline assignment: CDR1 SNHLY and CDR2 FYNNEI. The CDR3 DNA reads as TGTGCCAGCAGTTCAGGGGCCGCCTATGGCTACACCTTC. This codes for CASSSGAAYGYTF.

The V call is TRBV28, the J call TRBJ2-2, with 10 bases lining up with TRBD1. The CDR3 extends over 16 amino acids. From germline, CDR1 is MDHEN and CDR2 SYDVKM. The trim removed 6 bases at V and 3 bases at J, leaving 7 bases unmatched. Here the CDR3 reads CASSPPGQGYTGELFF. The CDR3, as DNA: TGTGCCAGCAGCCCCCCGGGACAGGGGTACACCGGGGAGCTGTTTTTT.

This chain joins TRBV9 and TRBJ1-2; D remains ambiguous. CDR1 and CDR2 (germline): SGDLS, YYNGEE. The CDR3 is 15 residues long. V was trimmed by 3 bases and J by 5 bases, leaving 17 bases between them. In DNA form, the CDR3 reads TGTGCCAGCAGCGCTACGGCGCGGCTCTTGTATGGCTACACCTTC. Translation gives CASSATARLLYGYTF.

This sequence joins TRBV30 and TRBJ2-5; 7 bases match TRBD2. With V trimmed by 0 bases and J by 2 bases, 6 bases remained unmatched. Germline V lookup: CDR1 GTSNPN, CDR2 SVGIG (reference sequence). The CDR3 is 15 residues long. In DNA, the CDR3 is TGTGCCTGGAGTGTACTCGGGGGGAGTCAAGAGACCCAGTACTTC. Translated, it gives CAWSVLGGSQETQYF.

The chain uses TRBV10-3 and TRBJ2-7; 14 positions agree with TRBD2. The germline V gene has CDR1 ENHRY and CDR2 SYGVKD. The CDR3 covers 19 residues. Trimming cost V 11 bases and J 2 bases; bases outside gene matches: 20. This chain's CDR3 is CASAGTSGSGASLAYEQYF. CDR3 nucleotide sequence: TGTGCCTCCGCCGGGACTAGCGGGAGCGGGGCTTCTTTGGCCTACGAGCAGTACTTC.

V usage is TRBV19 and J usage is TRBJ1-5; possible D gene TRBD1, 5 bases. The CDR3 spans 18 residues. Germline values: CDR1 LNHDA, CDR2 SQIVND (reference sequence). V lost 7 bases to trimming and J lost 5 bases, with 27 bases between them. The CDR3 loop is CASTHWGGESPSDQPQHF. The CDR3 DNA follows: TGTGCCAGTACCCACTGGGGGGGAGAGAGCCCCTCCGATCAGCCCCAGCATTTT.

The chain employs TRBV5-1 and TRBJ2-3; 11 positions agree with TRBD2. The CDR3 extends over 20 amino acids. Per germline, CDR1 SGHRS and CDR2 YFSETQ. J was trimmed by 0 bases and V by 0 bases; bases with no gene match: 12. CDR3 DNA: TGCGCCAGCAGCTTGGTCTCGGGCCTAGCGGGGGGTTCTAGCACAGATACGCAGTATTTT. Translating it yields CASSLVSGLAGGSSTDTQYF.

This chain links TRBV6-5 with TRBJ1-1, with TRBD1 matching 7 bases. The germline V gene has CDR1 MNHEY and CDR2 SVGAGI. Unmatched junction bases numbered 7, after V lost 0 bases and J lost 6 bases. The CDR3 runs to 15 residues. DNA of the CDR3: TGTGCCAGCAGTTACTCGAGACAGGGCTACTCTGAAGCTTTCTTT. This encodes CASSYSRQGYSEAFF.

The chain couples TRBV7-2 to TRBJ2-1; 9 bases map to TRBD2. The CDR3 contains 18 residues. Germline V gene data show CDR1 as SGHTA and CDR2 as FQGNSA. V trimming: 2 bases; J trimming: 4 bases; junction bases outside the gene matches: 12. Here the CDR3 DNA reads TGTGCCAGCAGCTTATCTGCGGGAGGGCCGTTTAATTACAATGAGCAGTTCTTC. Residues: CASSLSAGGPFNYNEQFF.

The chain combines TRBV5-6 with TRBJ2-7; D ambiguous. V gave up 5 bases and J gave up 10 bases, with 13 bases separating them. Germline CDR1 is SGHDT and CDR2 is YYEEEE. This CDR3 region has 11 residues. The CDR3 region is CASSYGHSQYF. CDR3 DNA sequence: TGTGCCAGCAGTTACGGTCACTCACAGTACTTC.

The chain links TRBV11-2 to TRBJ1-1, with TRBD1 matching over 7 bases. V lost 4 bases to trimming and J lost 0 bases; unmatched junction nucleotides: 2. The CDR3 runs 14 residues. From germline, CDR1 is SGHAT and CDR2 FQNNGV. CDR3 loop: CASSWGQMNTEAFF. The DNA for the CDR3 is TGTGCCAGCAGCTGGGGACAGATGAACACTGAAGCTTTCTTT.

V and J are TRBV10-3 and TRBJ1-1; the D is unclear. The CDR3 totals 12 residues. V lost 3 bases and J lost 8, with 10 bases in between. The germline V gene has CDR1 ENHRY and CDR2 SYGVKD. Written as DNA, the CDR3 is TGTGCCATCAGTGAAGCCCCGGTGGAAGCTTTCTTT. Translated, it gives CAISEAPVEAFF.